These 30 T cell receptor beta chains were all obtained from the same sample, sequenced in a study of CD8+CD57+ T cells in acquired aplastic anemia. In patients chosen for sequencing, flow cytometry had shown CD8+CD57+ cell expansion. Profiling that covered TCR beta VDJ and CDR3 relied on genomic DNA as its template. TCRdb reprocessed the reads with MiXCR, giving one entry per CDR3 protein. The top ten clones hold over 9.5% of a sample with about 150,000 distinct CDR3 sequences, about 52% of them seen once. The source material was sorted CD4+, CD8+, or CD8+CD57+ T cells (not recorded which) from PBMCs. These receptors were obtained from a human donor with aplastic anemia.

The CDR3 spells CSVDGTGPSYEQYF. CDR3 nucleotides: TGCAGCGTGGACGGGACAGGGCCCTCCTACGAGCAGTACTTC. The chain joins TRBV29-1 to TRBJ2-7, with TRBD1 matching over 9 bases. From germline, CDR1 is SQVTM and CDR2 ANQGSEA. CDR3 length: 14 residues. The ends lost 6 bases at V and 0 bases at J; junction bases unmatched: 6.

The chain has TRBV20-1 and TRBJ2-7, with 10 positions matching TRBD2. Germline CDR1 and CDR2: DFQATT and SNEGSKA (reference sequence). CDR3 length: 15 residues. J lost 5 bases, V lost 8 bases, and 15 bases had no gene match. The CDR3 spells CSFSGRTLGSHEQYF. CDR3 nucleotides: TGCAGTTTTAGCGGGAGGACCCTCGGTAGCCACGAGCAGTACTTC.

This clonotype appeared many times. This chain links TRBV27 with TRBJ2-7; D uncertain. CDR1 MNHEY and CDR2 SMNVEV come from the germline V gene (reference sequence). Trimming pared 5 bases from V and 6 bases from J, leaving 8 bases between. The length of the CDR3 is 11 residues. CDR3 bases: TGTGCCAGCAGTGCCCCGGGCGAGCAGTACTTC. This sequence encodes CASSAPGEQYF.

This clonotype was seen at least ten times. The chain links TRBV24-1 to TRBJ1-5; 10 positions agree with TRBD1. J lost 9 bases, V lost 3 bases, and 4 bases had no gene match. CDR3 length equals 14 residues. Germline values: CDR1 KGHDR, CDR2 SFDVKD. The CDR3 loop reads CATSDGQGDWPQHF. The CDR3 coding sequence is TGTGCCACCAGTGATGGACAGGGGGATTGGCCCCAGCATTTT.

The chain uses TRBV6-1 and TRBJ2-7; D is perhaps TRBD1 or TRBD2 (5 bases each). The CDR3 length is 15 residues. The germline gives CDR1 MNHNS, CDR2 SASEGT. The V gene lost 7 bases and the J gene lost 2 bases, with 18 bases spanning the gap. CDR3 amino acids: CASTRPGTVPYEQYF. The DNA of the CDR3 is TGTGCCAGCACCAGACCGGGGACGGTTCCCTACGAGCAGTACTTC.

CDR3 nucleotide sequence: TGTGCCAGCAGTTCAATTGCTGAAGCTTTCTTT. This translates into CASSSIAEAFF. The chain uses TRBV2 and TRBJ1-1; D not certain. The germline gives CDR1 SNHLY, CDR2 FYNNEI. The V and J ends lost 5 bases and 6 bases respectively, with 7 bases between them. The CDR3 covers 11 residues.

The J gene is TRBJ2-5, the V gene TRBV20-1; 8 nucleotides match TRBD2. The CDR3 runs to 12 residues. V was pared by 6 bases and J by 5 bases, with 5 bases of the junction left unmatched. Germline V gene data show CDR1 as DFQATT and CDR2 as SNEGSKA (reference sequence). In nucleotides, the CDR3 is TGCAGTGCATGGACTAGCACGGAGACCCAGTACTTC. It yields the protein CSAWTSTETQYF.

The V and J genes are TRBV2 and TRBJ2-7; D is possibly TRBD2 (6 bases). The CDR3 runs to 14 residues. Germline V gene data show CDR1 as SNHLY and CDR2 as FYNNEI. V lost 6 bases and J lost 0, with 12 bases in between. CDR3 region: CASSHGGGSYEQYF. CDR3 DNA: TGTGCCAGCAGCCACGGGGGTGGCTCCTACGAGCAGTACTTC.

This chain connects TRBV7-9 to TRBJ2-7; no definite D call. Trimming pared 5 bases from V and 6 bases from J, leaving 11 bases between. From germline, CDR1 is SEHNR and CDR2 FQNEAQ (reference sequence). This CDR3 has 12 amino acids. Written as DNA, the CDR3 is TGTGCCAGCAGCCTACGGAACCTCGAGCAGTACTTC. Its translation: CASSLRNLEQYF.

The sample holds many counts of this clonotype. CDR3 region: CASSMTGTSYEQYF. The CDR3 bases are TGTGCCAGCAGCATGACAGGGACGTCTTACGAGCAGTACTTC. The chain joins TRBV14 to TRBJ2-7, with 7 nucleotides matching TRBD1. Unmatched junction bases numbered 8, after V lost 5 bases and J lost 4 bases. This CDR3 is built from 14 residues. The germline gives CDR1 SGHDN, CDR2 FVKESK.

This sequence joins TRBV20-1 and TRBJ1-2; 7 positions match TRBD1. CDR1 DFQATT and CDR2 SNEGSKA come from the germline V gene (reference sequence). This CDR3 region has 13 residues. V dropped 6 bases and J dropped 0; count of bases not matched to a gene: 4. The CDR3 nucleotides read TGCAGTGCGCCGGGACAGCCTAACTATGGCTACACCTTC. Amino acids: CSAPGQPNYGYTF.

This clonotype has only a few counts. A read error may produce the germline difference seen at one junction end. The J gene is TRBJ1-2, the V gene TRBV10-3; 9 nucleotides agree with TRBD1. There are 13 residues in the CDR3. The germline CDR1 and CDR2 sequences are ENHRY and SYGVKD. The CDR3 DNA follows: TGTGCCATCAGGGCCGGGACAGGGTATGCCTACACCTTC. It translates to CAIRAGTGYAYTF.

A single count supports this clonotype. The genes are TRBV29-1 and TRBJ2-1, with 7 bases fitting TRBD2. The CDR3 extends over 15 amino acids. Trimming at V came to 3 bases and at J to 6 bases, leaving 11 bases not matched to a gene. Germline CDR1 reads SQVTM; CDR2 reads ANQGSEA. CDR3: CSVEGGDEIGNEQFF. The CDR3, as DNA: TGCAGCGTTGAGGGGGGGGACGAGATAGGCAATGAGCAGTTCTTC.

V usage is TRBV19 and J usage is TRBJ2-5; 16 nucleotides agree with TRBD2. The J segment lost 5 bases and the V segment lost 7 bases, leaving 13 bases of the junction unmatched. CDR3 length equals 18 residues. CDR1 and CDR2 (germline): LNHDA, SQIVND (reference sequence). For the CDR3, the DNA is TGTGCCAGTATTGGGACTAGCGGGGGGGCGGAACGGTCCGAGACCCAGTACTTC. Translated: CASIGTSGGAERSETQYF.

Many counts were recorded for this clonotype. This chain uses TRBV20-1 with TRBJ2-7; perhaps TRBD1 as D (6 bases). Germline V gives CDR1 DFQATT, CDR2 SNEGSKA (reference sequence). V lost 0 bases, J lost 2 bases, and 17 bases lay in between. The CDR3 runs to 16 residues. The CDR3 is CSARDRGQWRTYEQYF. Written as DNA, the CDR3 is TGCAGTGCTAGAGACAGAGGACAGTGGAGAACCTACGAGCAGTACTTC.

V and J are TRBV7-3 and TRBJ1-1, with D possibly being TRBD1 (5 bases). Deletions cut 5 bases from V and 1 base from J, with 17 bases between. Germline CDR1 is SGHTA and CDR2 is FQGTGA. There are 16 residues in the CDR3. The CDR3 loop is CASSRRAGRANTEAFF. The CDR3 DNA reads as TGTGCCAGCAGCCGCAGGGCAGGGCGAGCGAACACTGAAGCTTTCTTT. The whole variable domain, remainder taken from reference TRBV7-3 and TRBJ1-1, is GAGVSQTPSNKVTEKGKYVELRCDPISGHTALYWYRQSLGQGPEFLIYFQGTGAADDSGLPNDRFFAVRPEGSVSTLKIQRTERGDSAVYLCASSRRAGRANTEAFFGQGTRLTVV.

This clonotype was recorded at least ten times. The chain links TRBV7-9 to TRBJ2-1; 16 positions agree with TRBD2. The CDR3 has 17 amino acids. Unmatched junction bases numbered 13, after V lost 5 bases and J lost 12 bases. Germline V gene data show CDR1 as SEHNR and CDR2 as FQNEAQ (reference sequence). In DNA form, the CDR3 reads TGTGCCAGCAGCCCCACCGGGACTAGCGGGGGGGCGACCTCGCAGTTCTTC. Translation gives CASSPTGTSGGATSQFF. The variable domain in full, with the rest retrieved from reference TRBV7-9 and TRBJ2-1, is DTGVSQNPRHKITKRGQNVTFRCDPISEHNRLYWYRQTLGQGPEFLTYFQNEAQLEKSRLLSDRFSAERPKGSFSTLEIQRTEQGDSAMYLCASSPTGTSGGATSQFFGPGTRLTVL.

V is TRBV15 and J is TRBJ2-3; D may be TRBD2 (6 bases). The CDR3 runs 15 residues. Deletions cut 0 bases from V and 6 bases from J, with 13 bases between. The V gene's germline CDR1 is LNHNV and CDR2 YYDKDF (reference sequence). The CDR3 is CATSRDSAGTDTQYF. CDR3 sequence (DNA): TGTGCCACCAGCAGAGATTCCGCGGGAACGGATACGCAGTATTTT.

The CDR3 DNA reads as TGTGCCAGCCTCATGGGGGACAGCGGAAACACCATATATTTT. It is translated as CASLMGDSGNTIYF. The chain joins TRBV9 to TRBJ1-3; 7 positions match TRBD1. J lost 4 bases, V lost 7 bases, and 8 bases had no gene match. The CDR3 is 14 amino acids. Germline CDR1 and CDR2: SGDLS and YYNGEE. The variable domain in full, completed from reference TRBV9 and TRBJ1-3, reads DSGVTQTPKHLITATGQRVTLRCSPRSGDLSVYWYQQSLDQGLQFLIQYYNGEERAKGNILERFSAQQFPDLHSELNLSSLELGDSALYFCASLMGDSGNTIYFGEGSWLTVV.

The chain uses TRBV20-1 and TRBJ1-1, with a weak D call TRBD1 (6 bases). The CDR3 has 14 residues. Looked up from germline, CDR1 is DFQATT and CDR2 is SNEGSKA (reference sequence). The V end was cut by 5 bases, the J end by 2 bases, with 15 bases between. CDR3 residues: CSAPSDRLNTEAFF. CDR3 nucleotides: TGCAGTGCTCCGAGTGACAGGCTTAACACTGAAGCTTTCTTT.

The chain uses TRBV20-1 and TRBJ2-7; tentative D call: TRBD2 (6 bases). Germline values: CDR1 DFQATT, CDR2 SNEGSKA (reference sequence). This CDR3 is built from 13 residues. V was trimmed by 4 bases and J by 3 bases, leaving 13 bases between them. This chain's CDR3 is CSAMTREDYEQYF. The CDR3 DNA reads as TGCAGTGCTATGACTAGAGAGGACTACGAGCAGTACTTC.

V is TRBV5-1 and J is TRBJ1-2, with D possibly TRBD1 on 5 matching bases. Germline V gives CDR1 SGHRS, CDR2 YFSETQ. The V gene lost 2 bases and the J gene lost 3 bases, with 8 bases spanning the gap. The CDR3 loop spans 13 amino acids. DNA of the CDR3: TGCGCCAGCAGCTTCGGGACTTACTATGGCTACACCTTC. The encoded protein is CASSFGTYYGYTF.

The chain carries TRBV24-1 and TRBJ1-4, with 9 bases fitting TRBD1. Germline V lookup: CDR1 KGHDR, CDR2 SFDVKD. CDR3 size: 14 residues. Losses at the gene ends were 4 bases for V and 6 bases for J; bases not matched to a gene: 2. The CDR3 is CATSETGGDEKLFF. In DNA form, the CDR3 reads TGTGCCACCAGTGAGACAGGGGGGGATGAAAAACTGTTTTTT.

This clonotype was found many times. This chain links TRBV4-3 with TRBJ2-7; possible D gene TRBD1, 5 bases. The CDR3 length is 15 residues. V was trimmed by 3 bases and J by 0 bases, leaving 12 bases between them. Germline CDR1 LGHNA, CDR2 YSLEER. The CDR3 region is CASSQADSSSYEQYF. The CDR3 DNA is TGCGCCAGCAGCCAGGCCGACAGCAGCTCCTACGAGCAGTACTTC.

Concerning this clonotype: A much larger clonotype is one base distant, so this may be a read error. The gene calls are TRBV2 and TRBJ1-1; D is undetermined. The CDR3 has 10 residues. CDR1 is SNHLY and CDR2 is FYNNEI in the germline V gene. The germline V and J ends were trimmed by 11 bases and 7 bases, with 11 bases remaining between them. CDR3: CAGGLDEAFF. In nucleotides, the CDR3 is TGTGCCGGCGGACTCGATGAAGCTTTCTTT. Variable domain in full (rest from reference TRBV2 and TRBJ1-1): EPEVTQTPSHQVTQMGQEVILRCVPISNHLYFYWYRQILGQKVEFLVSFYNNEISEKSEIFDDQFSVERPDGSNFTLKIRSTKLEDSAMYFCAGGLDEAFFGQGTRLTVV.

Ten or more counts support this clonotype. The DNA for the CDR3 is TGCAGTGCTCGGACAGGATATACCTACGAGCAGTACTTC. It encodes CSARTGYTYEQYF. The rearrangement uses TRBV20-1 and TRBJ2-7; 7 nucleotides match TRBD1. Losses at the gene ends were 5 bases for V and 2 bases for J; bases not matched to a gene: 6. Germline V CDR1 and CDR2: DFQATT, SNEGSKA (reference sequence). The CDR3 extends over 13 amino acids.

This chain joins TRBV10-3 and TRBJ2-7; 8 bases fit TRBD1. The CDR3 totals 15 residues. Trimming took 0 bases from V and 0 from J; bases not matched to a gene: 1. The germline gives CDR1 ENHRY, CDR2 SYGVKD. The CDR3 loop is CAISESGTGSYEQYF. The CDR3 nucleotides read TGTGCCATCAGTGAGTCCGGGACAGGCTCCTACGAGCAGTACTTC.

The chain couples TRBV11-2 to TRBJ1-6; D remains unclear. The germline CDR1 and CDR2 sequences are SGHAT and FQNNGV. The V end was cut by 1 base, the J end by 3 bases, with 7 bases between. CDR3 length equals 15 residues. The CDR3 protein is CASSLVMDYNSPLHF. Written as DNA, the CDR3 is TGTGCCAGCAGCTTAGTCATGGACTATAATTCACCCCTCCACTTT.

This sequence joins TRBV20-1 and TRBJ2-3, with 7 bases aligning to TRBD2. CDR3 length: 16 amino acids. V shed 3 bases, J shed 2 bases, and the junction held 11 bases outside the gene matches. Germline CDR1 DFQATT, CDR2 SNEGSKA (reference sequence). This CDR3 is CSASGGSVTITDTQYF. The CDR3 DNA sequence: TGCAGTGCTAGCGGCGGGAGCGTTACGATCACAGATACGCAGTATTTT.

The V call is TRBV15, the J call TRBJ1-5, with D maybe TRBD1 (5 bases). V was pared by 3 bases and J by 0 bases, with 9 bases between. The germline gives CDR1 LNHNV, CDR2 YYDKDF (reference sequence). The CDR3 has 15 amino acids. The DNA for the CDR3 is TGTGCCACCAGCAGCCTCAGGGATAGCAATCAGCCCCAGCATTTT. It yields the protein CATSSLRDSNQPQHF.